The 3 T cell receptor beta chains reported below all come from one sample, sequenced in a study of neurological immune-mediated disorders. TCRdb re-analysed the 5' RACE reads in MiXCR, keeping a single row per CDR3 protein. Of fewer than 30,000 distinct CDR3 sequences detected, about 13% appear once; the ten largest clones hold around 13%. The specimen was PBMCs. These TCRs come from a woman in her sixties or seventies with HTLV-1-associated myelopathy (HAM/TSP).

Ten or more counts support this clonotype. This rearrangement joins TRBV12-3 or TRBV12-4 to TRBJ1-5, with D perhaps matching TRBD1 (6 bases). The V end lost 10 bases, the J end lost 4 bases, and 11 bases lay between the germline ends. The CDR3 runs to 12 residues. CDR3 nucleotide sequence: TGTGCCATCGGGACAACTAATCAGCCCCAGCATTTT. Translation gives CAIGTTNQPQHF.

This clonotype was observed many times. The V call is TRBV20-1, the J call TRBJ2-1; 12 bases line up with TRBD2. There are 15 residues in the CDR3. V was pared by 2 bases and J by 9 bases, with 8 bases of the junction left unmatched. Germline V gives CDR1 DFQATT, CDR2 SNEGSKA (reference sequence). The DNA for the CDR3 is TGCAGTGCTAGACTTCTAGCGGGGGGGCAGGGTGAGCAGTTCTTC. Protein product: CSARLLAGGQGEQFF.

This clonotype was recorded a few times. A much bigger clone sits one base away, suggesting this may be a read error. V gene TRBV5-1 combines with J gene TRBJ2-7; 10 bases are a match to TRBD1. The V gene end was trimmed by 1 base and the J gene end by 3 bases; junction bases not matched to a gene: 7. This CDR3 is 16 amino acids long. CDR1 SGHRS and CDR2 YFSETQ come from the germline V gene. The CDR3: CASSLLGTGAVYEQYF. The CDR3 coding sequence is TGCGCCAGCAGCTTGTTGGGGACAGGGGCGGTCTACGAGCAGTACTTC.